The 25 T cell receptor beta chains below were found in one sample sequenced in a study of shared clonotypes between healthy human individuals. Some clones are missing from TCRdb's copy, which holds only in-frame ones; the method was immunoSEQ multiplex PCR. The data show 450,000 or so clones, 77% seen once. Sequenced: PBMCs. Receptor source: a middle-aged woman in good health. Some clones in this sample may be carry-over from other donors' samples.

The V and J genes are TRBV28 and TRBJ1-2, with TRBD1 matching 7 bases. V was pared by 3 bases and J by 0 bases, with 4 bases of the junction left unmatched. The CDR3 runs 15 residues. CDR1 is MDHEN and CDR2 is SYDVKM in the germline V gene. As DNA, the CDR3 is TGTGCCAGCAGTTTTGGGGACAGCACTAACTATGGCTACACCTTC. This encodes CASSFGDSTNYGYTF.

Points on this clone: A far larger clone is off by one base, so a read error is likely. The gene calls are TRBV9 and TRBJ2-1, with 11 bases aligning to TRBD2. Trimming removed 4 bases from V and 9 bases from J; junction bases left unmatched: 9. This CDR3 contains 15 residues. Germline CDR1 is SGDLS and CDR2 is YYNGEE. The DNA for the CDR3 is TGTGCCAGCAGCCCCCGACTAGCGGGACTGAGTGAGCAGTTCTTC. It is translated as CASSPRLAGLSEQFF.

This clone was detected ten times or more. CDR3 coding DNA: TGCGCCAGCAGCTTGGAACGTAGCGGGAGAGGGGATACGCAGTATTTT. Translating gives CASSLERSGRGDTQYF. The V gene is TRBV5-1, the J gene TRBJ2-3; 9 bases match TRBD2. Germline V gene data show CDR1 as SGHRS and CDR2 as YFSETQ. J lost 6 bases, V lost 0 bases, and 8 bases had no gene match. The CDR3 has 16 amino acids.

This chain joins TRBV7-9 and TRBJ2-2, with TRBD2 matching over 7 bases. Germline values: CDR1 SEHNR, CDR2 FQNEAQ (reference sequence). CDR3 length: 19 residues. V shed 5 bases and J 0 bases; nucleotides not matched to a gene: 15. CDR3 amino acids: CASSPGRSWGGPNTGELFF. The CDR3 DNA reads TGTGCCAGCAGCCCCGGACGATCTTGGGGAGGGCCGAACACCGGGGAGCTGTTTTTT.

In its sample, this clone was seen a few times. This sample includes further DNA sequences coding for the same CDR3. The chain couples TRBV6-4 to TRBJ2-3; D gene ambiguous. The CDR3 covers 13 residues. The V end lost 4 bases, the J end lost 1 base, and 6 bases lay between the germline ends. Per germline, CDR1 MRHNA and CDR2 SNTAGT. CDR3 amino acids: CASSVSGTDTQYF. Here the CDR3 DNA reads TGTGCCAGCAGTGTTTCGGGCACAGATACGCAGTATTTT.

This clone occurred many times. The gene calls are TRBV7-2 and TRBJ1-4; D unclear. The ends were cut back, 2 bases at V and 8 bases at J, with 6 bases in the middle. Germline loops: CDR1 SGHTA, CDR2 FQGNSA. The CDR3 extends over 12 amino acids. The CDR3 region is CASSLWREKLFF. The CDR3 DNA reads TGTGCCAGCAGCTTATGGAGGGAAAAACTGTTTTTT.

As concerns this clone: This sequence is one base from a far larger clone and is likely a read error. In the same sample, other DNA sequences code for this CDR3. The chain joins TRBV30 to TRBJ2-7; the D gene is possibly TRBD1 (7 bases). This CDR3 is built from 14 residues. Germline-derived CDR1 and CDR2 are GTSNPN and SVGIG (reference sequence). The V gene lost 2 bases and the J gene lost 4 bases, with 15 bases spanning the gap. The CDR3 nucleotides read TGTGCCTGGAGTAGGGGGCTAGCGATATACGAGCAGTACTTC. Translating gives CAWSRGLAIYEQYF.

CDR3 sequence: CSAWTGRAGEQYF. The CDR3 region has the DNA TGCAGCGCCTGGACAGGGCGGGCTGGCGAGCAGTACTTC. This rearrangement joins TRBV29-1 to TRBJ2-7, with 8 bases identical to TRBD1. The junction had 11 bases not matched to a gene; V was cut back by 7 bases and J by 6 bases. The CDR3 is 13 amino acids. CDR1 and CDR2 from the germline V gene are SQVTM and ANQGSEA.

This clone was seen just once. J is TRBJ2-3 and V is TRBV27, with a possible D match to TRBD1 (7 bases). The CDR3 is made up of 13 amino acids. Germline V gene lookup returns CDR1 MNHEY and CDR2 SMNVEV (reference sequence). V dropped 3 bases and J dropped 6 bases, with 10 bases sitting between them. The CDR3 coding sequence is TGTGCCAGCAGTTTCAGGGGGGAGGATACGCAGTATTTT. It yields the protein CASSFRGEDTQYF.

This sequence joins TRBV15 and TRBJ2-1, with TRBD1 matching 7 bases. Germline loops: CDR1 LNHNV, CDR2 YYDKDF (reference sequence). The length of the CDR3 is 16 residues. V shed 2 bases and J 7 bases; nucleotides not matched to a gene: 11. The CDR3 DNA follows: TGTGCCACCAGCAGACCCACCGGGACAGTAGGTAATGAGCAGTTCTTC. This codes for CATSRPTGTVGNEQFF.

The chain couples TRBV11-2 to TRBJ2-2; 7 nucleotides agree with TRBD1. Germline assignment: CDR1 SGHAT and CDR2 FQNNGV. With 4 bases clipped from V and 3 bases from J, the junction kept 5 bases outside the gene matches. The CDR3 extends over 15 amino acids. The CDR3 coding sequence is TGTGCCAGCAGCTCCGGACAGGCCTACACCGGGGAGCTGTTTTTT. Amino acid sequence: CASSSGQAYTGELFF.

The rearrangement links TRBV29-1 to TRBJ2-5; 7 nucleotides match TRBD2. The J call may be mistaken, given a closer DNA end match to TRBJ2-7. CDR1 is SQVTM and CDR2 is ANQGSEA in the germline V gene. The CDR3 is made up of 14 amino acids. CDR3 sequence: CSVGGGSGSYEQYF. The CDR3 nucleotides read TGCAGCGTTGGAGGCGGGAGTGGGTCCTACGAGCAGTACTTC.

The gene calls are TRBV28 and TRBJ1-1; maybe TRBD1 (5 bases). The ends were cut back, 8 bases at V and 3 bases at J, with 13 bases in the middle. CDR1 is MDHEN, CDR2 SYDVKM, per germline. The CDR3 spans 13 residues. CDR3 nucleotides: TGTGCCAGCGGAACCTGGGACGACACTGAAGCTTTCTTT. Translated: CASGTWDDTEAFF.

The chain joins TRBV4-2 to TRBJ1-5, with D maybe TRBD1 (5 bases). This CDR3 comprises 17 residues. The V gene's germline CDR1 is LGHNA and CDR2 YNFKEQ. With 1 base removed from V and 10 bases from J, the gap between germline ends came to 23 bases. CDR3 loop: CASSQVTTGTEITPQHF. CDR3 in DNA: TGTGCCAGCAGCCAAGTCACAACCGGGACCGAGATCACCCCCCAGCATTTT.

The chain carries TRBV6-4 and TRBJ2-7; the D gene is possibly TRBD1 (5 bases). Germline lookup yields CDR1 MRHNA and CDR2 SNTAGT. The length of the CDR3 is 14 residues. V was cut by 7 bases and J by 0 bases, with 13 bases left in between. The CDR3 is CASTTGLPSYEQYF. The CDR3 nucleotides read TGTGCCAGCACTACAGGTTTGCCCTCCTACGAGCAGTACTTC.

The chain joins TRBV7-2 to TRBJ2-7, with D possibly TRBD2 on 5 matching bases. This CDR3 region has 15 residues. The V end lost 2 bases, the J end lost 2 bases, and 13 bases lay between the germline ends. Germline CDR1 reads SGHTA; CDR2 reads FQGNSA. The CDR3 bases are TGTGCCAGCAGCTTATCTAGCACTCAGGCCTACGAGCAGTACTTC. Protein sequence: CASSLSSTQAYEQYF.

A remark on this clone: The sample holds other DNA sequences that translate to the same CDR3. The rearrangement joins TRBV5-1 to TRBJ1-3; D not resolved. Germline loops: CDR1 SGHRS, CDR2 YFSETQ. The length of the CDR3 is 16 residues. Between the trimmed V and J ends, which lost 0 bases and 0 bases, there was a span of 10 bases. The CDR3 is CASSLVGESSGNTIYF. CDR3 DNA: TGCGCCAGCAGCTTGGTTGGGGAAAGCTCTGGAAACACCATATATTTT.

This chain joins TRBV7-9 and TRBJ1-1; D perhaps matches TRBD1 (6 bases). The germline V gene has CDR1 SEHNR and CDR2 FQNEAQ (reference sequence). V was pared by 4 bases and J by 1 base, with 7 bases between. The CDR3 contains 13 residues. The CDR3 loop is CASSWGQNTEAFF. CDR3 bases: TGTGCCAGCAGCTGGGGGCAGAACACTGAAGCTTTCTTT.

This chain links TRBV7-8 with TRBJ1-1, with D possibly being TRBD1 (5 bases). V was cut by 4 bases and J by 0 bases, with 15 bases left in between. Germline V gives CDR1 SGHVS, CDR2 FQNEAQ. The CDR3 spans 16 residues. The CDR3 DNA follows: TGTGCCAGCAGCTCCGAAAGACAGAAGATGAACACTGAAGCTTTCTTT. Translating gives CASSSERQKMNTEAFF.

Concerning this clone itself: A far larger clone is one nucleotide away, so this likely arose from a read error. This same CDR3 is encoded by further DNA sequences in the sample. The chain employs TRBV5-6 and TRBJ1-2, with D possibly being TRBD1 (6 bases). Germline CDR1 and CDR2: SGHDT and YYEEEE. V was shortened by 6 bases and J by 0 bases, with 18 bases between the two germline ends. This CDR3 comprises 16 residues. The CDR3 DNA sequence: TGTGCCAGCACCTTCTGGGGGGCGGCTACTAACTATGGCTACACCTTC. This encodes CASTFWGAATNYGYTF.

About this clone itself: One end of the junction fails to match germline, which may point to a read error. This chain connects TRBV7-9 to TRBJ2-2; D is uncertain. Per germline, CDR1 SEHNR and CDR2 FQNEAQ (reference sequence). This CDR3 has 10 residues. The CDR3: CASSSGELFF. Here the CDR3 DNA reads TGTGCCAGTAGCTCCGGGGAGCTGTTTTTT.

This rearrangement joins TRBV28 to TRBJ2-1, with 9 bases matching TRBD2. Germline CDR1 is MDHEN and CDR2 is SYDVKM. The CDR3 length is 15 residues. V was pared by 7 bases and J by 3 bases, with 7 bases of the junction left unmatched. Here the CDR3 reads CASKGAGGSYNEQFF. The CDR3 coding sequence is TGTGCCAGCAAGGGGGCGGGAGGGAGCTACAATGAGCAGTTCTTC.

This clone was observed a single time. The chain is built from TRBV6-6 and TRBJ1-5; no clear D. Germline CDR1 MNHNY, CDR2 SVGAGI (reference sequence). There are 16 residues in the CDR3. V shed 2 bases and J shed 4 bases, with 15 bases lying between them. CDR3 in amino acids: CASSYPLAGKNQPQHF. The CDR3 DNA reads TGTGCCAGCAGTTACCCATTAGCGGGAAAGAATCAGCCCCAGCATTTT.

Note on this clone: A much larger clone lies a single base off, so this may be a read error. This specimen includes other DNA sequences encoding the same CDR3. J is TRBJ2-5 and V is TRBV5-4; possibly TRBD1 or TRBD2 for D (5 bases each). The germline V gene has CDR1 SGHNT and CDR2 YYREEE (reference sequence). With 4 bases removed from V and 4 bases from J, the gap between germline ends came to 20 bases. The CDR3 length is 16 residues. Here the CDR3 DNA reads TGTGCCAGCAGCCCGGGGCACAGAGGCCCAGGAGAGACCCAGTACTTC. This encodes CASSPGHRGPGETQYF.

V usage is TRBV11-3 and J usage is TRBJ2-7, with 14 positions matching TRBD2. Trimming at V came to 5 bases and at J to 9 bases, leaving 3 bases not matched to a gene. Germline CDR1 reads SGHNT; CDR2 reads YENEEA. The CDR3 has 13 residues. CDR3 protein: CASSRLAGGLQYF. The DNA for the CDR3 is TGTGCCAGCAGCCGACTAGCGGGAGGGTTGCAGTACTTC.